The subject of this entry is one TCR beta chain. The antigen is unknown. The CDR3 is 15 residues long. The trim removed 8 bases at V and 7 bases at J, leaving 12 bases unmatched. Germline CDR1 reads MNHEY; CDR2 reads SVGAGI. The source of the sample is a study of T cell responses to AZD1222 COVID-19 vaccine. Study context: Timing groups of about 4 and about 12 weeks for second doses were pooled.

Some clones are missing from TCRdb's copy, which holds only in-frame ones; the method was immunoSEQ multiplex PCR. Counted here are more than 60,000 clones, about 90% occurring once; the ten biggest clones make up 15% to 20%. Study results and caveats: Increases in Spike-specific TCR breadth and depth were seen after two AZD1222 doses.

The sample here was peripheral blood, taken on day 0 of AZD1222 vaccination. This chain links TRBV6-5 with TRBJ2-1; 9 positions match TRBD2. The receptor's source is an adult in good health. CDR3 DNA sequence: TGTGCCAGCGGCCAAGGTCGGCGGGAGGGGAATGAGCAGTTCTTC. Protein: CASGQGRREGNEQFF.